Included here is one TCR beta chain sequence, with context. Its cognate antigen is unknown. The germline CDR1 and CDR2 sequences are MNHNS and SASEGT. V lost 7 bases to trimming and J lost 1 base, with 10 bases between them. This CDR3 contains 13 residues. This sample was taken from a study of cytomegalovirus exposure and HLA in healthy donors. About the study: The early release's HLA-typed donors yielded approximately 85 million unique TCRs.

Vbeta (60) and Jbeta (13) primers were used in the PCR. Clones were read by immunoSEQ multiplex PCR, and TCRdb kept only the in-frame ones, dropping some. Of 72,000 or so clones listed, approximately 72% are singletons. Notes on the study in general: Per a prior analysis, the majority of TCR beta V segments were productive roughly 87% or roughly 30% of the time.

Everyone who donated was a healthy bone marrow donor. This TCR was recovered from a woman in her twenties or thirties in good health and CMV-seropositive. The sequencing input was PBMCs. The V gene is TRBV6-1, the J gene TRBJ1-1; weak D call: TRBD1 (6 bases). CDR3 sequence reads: CASMGARNTEAFF. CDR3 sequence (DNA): TGTGCCAGCATGGGGGCGCGGAACACTGAAGCTTTCTTT.